This T cell receptor beta chain originates from a study of blood T cell repertoires in COVID-19. Trimming cost V 3 bases and J 4 bases, with 13 bases left between them. CDR1 and CDR2 (germline): PRHDT, FYEKMQ (reference sequence). The CDR3 spans 15 residues. The protocol was immunoSEQ multiplex PCR, while the TCRdb copy is restricted to in-frame clones and leaves out a portion. The sample gives about 120,000 clones, about 80% of which show up once; roughly 4% is in the top ten. This chain connects TRBV13 to TRBJ1-3; TRBD1 might be the D (6 bases). This sequence originates from a woman in her 50s with acute or convalescent COVID-19. Sequences were obtained from peripheral blood. Here the CDR3 reads CASSFGTYSGNTIYF. The CDR3 nucleotides are TGTGCCAGCAGCTTCGGGACATATTCCGGAAACACCATATATTTT.